One sample yielded the 3 T cell receptor beta chains listed below, sequenced in a study of cytomegalovirus exposure and HLA in healthy donors. Vbeta (60) and Jbeta (13) primers were used in the PCR. Using immunoSEQ multiplex PCR, the repertoire was profiled, and TCRdb retains in-frame clones only, with some absent. The table includes around 300,000 clones, approximately 90% detected once. Sequencing was done on a sample of PBMCs. The source is a woman younger than 30 in good health and CMV-seronegative.

This rearrangement joins TRBV6-5 to TRBJ1-1; 7 bases line up with TRBD1. The length of the CDR3 is 16 residues. CDR1 and CDR2 (germline): MNHEY, SVGAGI. V shed 4 bases, J shed 4 bases, and the junction held 12 bases outside the gene matches. In DNA form, the CDR3 reads TGTGCCAGCAGTTTCCGATTGACAGGGAGGAGCACTGAAGCTTTCTTT. This translates into CASSFRLTGRSTEAFF.

This clone has a single count. In nucleotides, the CDR3 is TGTGCCAGCAGCGGAATAACGGACAGGGGAGCTGAAGCTTTCTTT. Translating it yields CASSGITDRGAEAFF. The rearrangement joins TRBV9 to TRBJ1-1; TRBD1 matches at 9 bases. Losses at the gene ends were 3 bases for V and 6 bases for J; bases not matched to a gene: 9. Germline V gene sequence: CDR1 SGDLS, CDR2 YYNGEE. This CDR3 spans 15 amino acids.

This clone has just one count. V usage is TRBV11-2 and J usage is TRBJ2-1; 9 bases fit TRBD2. After removal of 6 bases from V and 9 bases from J, the junction contained 9 bases not matched to a gene. This CDR3 region has 14 residues. Germline CDR1 reads SGHAT; CDR2 reads FQNNGV. CDR3 region: CASSRGPAGGEQFF. In nucleotides, the CDR3 is TGTGCCAGCAGTAGAGGTCCAGCGGGGGGTGAGCAGTTCTTC.